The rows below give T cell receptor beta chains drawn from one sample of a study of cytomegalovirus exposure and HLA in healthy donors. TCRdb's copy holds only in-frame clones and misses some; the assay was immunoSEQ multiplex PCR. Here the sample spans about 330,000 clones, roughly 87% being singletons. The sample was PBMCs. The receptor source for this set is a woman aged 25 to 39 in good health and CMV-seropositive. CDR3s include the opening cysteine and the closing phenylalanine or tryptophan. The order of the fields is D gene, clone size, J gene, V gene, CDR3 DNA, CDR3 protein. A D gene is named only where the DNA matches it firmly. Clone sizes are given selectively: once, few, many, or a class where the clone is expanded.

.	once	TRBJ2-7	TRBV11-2	TGTGCCAGCAGCGAGGGGGACGAGCAGTACTTC	CASSEGDEQYF
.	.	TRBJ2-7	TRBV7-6	TGTGCCAGCAGCTCAGGAAGTCGTTCCTACGAGCAGTACTTC	CASSSGSRSYEQYF
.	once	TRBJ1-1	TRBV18	TGTGCCAGCTCACCATCCCAGGGCAGCTCCACTGAAGCTTTCTTT	CASSPSQGSSTEAFF
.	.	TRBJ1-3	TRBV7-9	TGTGCCAGCAGCTTCGGTGACCTCGGAAACACCATATATTTT	CASSFGDLGNTIYF
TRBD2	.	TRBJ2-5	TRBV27	TGTGCCAGCAGCCTAACGACTAGCGGTCCGGGGACCCAGTACTTC	CASSLTTSGPGTQYF
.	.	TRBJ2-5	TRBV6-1	TGTGCCAGCAGTGAGTTCCCAGGGGGGAAAGAGACCCAGTACTTC	CASSEFPGGKETQYF
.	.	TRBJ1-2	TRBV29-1	TGCAGCGTTGAGGGGGGAGTTCGCCTATTAAGGGGCTATGGCTACACCTTC	CSVEGGVRLLRGYGYTF
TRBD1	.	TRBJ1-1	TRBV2	TGTGCCAGCAAGGGGTGGGTAACAGGGGCAATGAACACTGAAGCTTTCTTT	CASKGWVTGAMNTEAFF
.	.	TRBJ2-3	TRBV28	TGTGCCAGCAGTGCGCAGGCAGATACGCAGTATTTT	CASSAQADTQYF
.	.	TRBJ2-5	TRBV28	TGTGCCAGCAGACCTACAGGGAGAGGAAAGACCCAGTACTTC	CASRPTGRGKTQYF
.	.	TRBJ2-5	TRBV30	TGTGCCTGGAGTGTAATGGGGATCCAAGAGACCCAGTACTTC	CAWSVMGIQETQYF
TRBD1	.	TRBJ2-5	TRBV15	TGTGCCACTCGGGTCCAGGGGGCTGGGGAGACCCAGTACTTC	CATRVQGAGETQYF
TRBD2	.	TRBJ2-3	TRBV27	TGTGCCAGCAGTCCCTTCGGGGGGGGGACAGATACGCAGTATTTT	CASSPFGGGTDTQYF
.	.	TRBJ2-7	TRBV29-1	TGCAGCGGACGCGACAGGAATACCTACGAGCAGTACTTC	CSGRDRNTYEQYF
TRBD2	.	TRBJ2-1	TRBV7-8	TGTGCCAGCAGCGAGGCTAGCGGGATCTACCATGAGCAGTTCTTC	CASSEASGIYHEQFF
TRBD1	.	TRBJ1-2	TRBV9	TGTGCCAGCAGCGTAATCGACAGGGTCGGTGGCTACACCTTC	CASSVIDRVGGYTF
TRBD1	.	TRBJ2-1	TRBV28	TGTGCCAGCGACCAGGGCACAGGGGCATTTGAGCAGTTCTTC	CASDQGTGAFEQFF
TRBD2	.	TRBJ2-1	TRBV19	TGTGCCAGTCGCCCGAATAGCGGGAGGGCGTACAATGAGCAGTTCTTC	CASRPNSGRAYNEQFF
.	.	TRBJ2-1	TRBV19	TGTGCCAGTAGTATGGCACCCTACAATGAGCAGTTCTTC	CASSMAPYNEQFF
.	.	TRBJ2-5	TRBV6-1	TGTGCCAGCAGTGAAATAAGGGACCAGTACTTC	CASSEIRDQYF
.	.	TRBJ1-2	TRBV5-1	TGCGCCAGCAGCTTGGAAGTAGTCCCCGTCGGCTACACCTTC	CASSLEVVPVGYTF
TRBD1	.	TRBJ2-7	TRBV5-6	TGTGCCAGCAGCCCCGGGACAGGGGGGTACGAGCAGTACTTC	CASSPGTGGYEQYF
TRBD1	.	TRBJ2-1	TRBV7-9	TGTGCCAGCAGAAAAGGACAGGGGGCCAATGAGCAGTTCTTC	CASRKGQGANEQFF
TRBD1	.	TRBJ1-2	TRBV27	TGTGCCAGCAGTCTCGAAGGGACAGGGAACTATGGCTACACCTTC	CASSLEGTGNYGYTF
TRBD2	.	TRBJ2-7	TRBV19	TGTGCCAGTAGTATGGGACTAGCGTCAAGCTCCTACGAGCAGTACTTC	CASSMGLASSSYEQYF
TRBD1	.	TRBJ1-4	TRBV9	TGTGCCAGCAGCGTAGCCGGGACAGGGACTGAAAAACTGTTTTTT	CASSVAGTGTEKLFF
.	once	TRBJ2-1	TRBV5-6	TGTGCCAGCAGCCTTTTGGGAAATGAGCAGTTCTTC	CASSLLGNEQFF
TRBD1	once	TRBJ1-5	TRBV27	TGTGCCAGCAGTTTTAGACAGGGTAGCAATCAGCCCCAGCATTTT	CASSFRQGSNQPQHF
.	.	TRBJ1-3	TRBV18	TGTGCCAGCTCACCACAGGGAACTGGAAACACCATATATTTT	CASSPQGTGNTIYF
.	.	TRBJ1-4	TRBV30	TGTGCCTGGAGTGGGGGTCGGGAAAAACTGTTTTTT	CAWSGGREKLFF
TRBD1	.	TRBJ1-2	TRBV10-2	TGCGCCAGCAGTACTAACTGGGACAGCCGATATGGCTACACCTTC	CASSTNWDSRYGYTF
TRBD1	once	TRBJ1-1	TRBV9	TGTGCCAGCAGCCCCCGGGACAGTTGGGACACTGAAGCTTTCTTT	CASSPRDSWDTEAFF
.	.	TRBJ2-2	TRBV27	TGTGCCAGCAGTTTATGGGCCGGGGAGCTGTTTTTT	CASSLWAGELFF
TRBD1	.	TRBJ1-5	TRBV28	TGTGCCAGCAGGGGGACAGGGGGCAATCAGCCCCAGCATTTT	CASRGTGGNQPQHF
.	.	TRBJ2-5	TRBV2	TGTGCCAGCAGAATCTTGGTCCAGTACTTC	CASRILVQYF
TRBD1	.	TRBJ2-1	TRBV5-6	TGTGCCAGCAGCTTGTTTGGACAGGGGGACAATGAGCAGTTCTTC	CASSLFGQGDNEQFF
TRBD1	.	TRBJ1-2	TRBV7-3	TGTGCCAGCAGCTTAGACCCCGGGACAGGGCTTGGCTACACCTTC	CASSLDPGTGLGYTF
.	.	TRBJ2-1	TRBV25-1	TGTGCCAGCAGTCTGGCGGAGTCCTACAATGAGCAGTTCTTC	CASSLAESYNEQFF
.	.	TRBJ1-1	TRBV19	TGTGCCAGTAGCCGGAACACTGAAGCTTTCTTT	CASSRNTEAFF
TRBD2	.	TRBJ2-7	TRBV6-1	TGTGCCAGCAGTGAATTAAGTTTGCTAGCGGGAGCCTACGAGCAGTACTTC	CASSELSLLAGAYEQYF
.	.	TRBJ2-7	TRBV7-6	TGTGCCAGCCCCCTGCAGGGGAGCTCCTACGAGCAGTACTTC	CASPLQGSSYEQYF
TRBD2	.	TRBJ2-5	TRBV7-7	TGTGCCAGCAGCCCCTTACGAGCGGGGGGGCAAGAGACCCAGTACTTC	CASSPLRAGGQETQYF
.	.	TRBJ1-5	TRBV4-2	TGTGCCAGCAGCCAGTGGGGGCCTAATAATAGCAATCAGCCCCAGCATTTT	CASSQWGPNNSNQPQHF
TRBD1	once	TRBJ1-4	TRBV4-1	TGCGCCAGCAGCCGACAGGGGAATAATGAAAAACTGTTTTTT	CASSRQGNNEKLFF
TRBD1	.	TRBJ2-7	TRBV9	TGTGCCAGCAGCAACAGGGGAGCGTCCTACGAGCAGTACTTC	CASSNRGASYEQYF
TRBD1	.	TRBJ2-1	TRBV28	TGTGCCAGCAGTTCCGGCAGGGGGCATTCCTACAATGAGCAGTTCTTC	CASSSGRGHSYNEQFF
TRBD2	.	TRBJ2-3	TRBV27	TGTGCCAGCGGTCCGGGACTAGCGGCAGATACGCAGTATTTT	CASGPGLAADTQYF
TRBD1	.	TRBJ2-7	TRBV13	TGTGCCAGCAGCCTTAGGGACAGGGGGTCCTACGAGCAGTACTTC	CASSLRDRGSYEQYF
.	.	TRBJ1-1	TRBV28	TGTGCCAGCAGTTTTCTTGCAGGGCTCGCTTTCTTT	CASSFLAGLAFF
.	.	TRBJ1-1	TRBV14	TGTGCCAGCAGCCAAGCGAGTGGAATTTTTGAAGCTTTCTTT	CASSQASGIFEAFF
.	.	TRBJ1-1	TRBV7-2	TGTGCCAGCAGCTTAGTATCCGGGATCAACACTGAAGCTTTCTTT	CASSLVSGINTEAFF
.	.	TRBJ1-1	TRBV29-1	TGCAGCGTCATCCCGGGGCCTGTCATGAACACTGAAGCTTTCTTT	CSVIPGPVMNTEAFF
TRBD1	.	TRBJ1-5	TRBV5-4	TGTGCCAGCAGCTTTCAGGGGGCACCGAGCAATCAGCCCCAGCATTTT	CASSFQGAPSNQPQHF
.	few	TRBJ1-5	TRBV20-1	TGCAGTGCTAACCAGGACAGTCCCCAGCATTTT	CSANQDSPQHF
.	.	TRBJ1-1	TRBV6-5	TGTGCCAGCAGTTACTCGGGTGATGACACTGAAGCTTTCTTT	CASSYSGDDTEAFF
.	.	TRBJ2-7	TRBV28	TGTGCCAGCAAGACCGGTTCCTACGAGCAGTACTTC	CASKTGSYEQYF
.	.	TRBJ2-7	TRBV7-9	TGTGCCAGCAGCTTATTGTGGGGGAGCGAGCAGTACTTC	CASSLLWGSEQYF
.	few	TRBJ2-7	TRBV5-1	TGCGCCAGCAGCCGGGACTCCTACGAGCAGTACTTC	CASSRDSYEQYF
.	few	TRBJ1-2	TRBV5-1	TGCGCCAGCAGCCCCCTAACGGGCAGGGATGGCTACACCTTC	CASSPLTGRDGYTF
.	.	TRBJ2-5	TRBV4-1	TGCGCCAGCAGCCAAGACCGGGATTTTCAAGAGACCCAGTACTTC	CASSQDRDFQETQYF